This T cell receptor (beta chain) emerged from a study of cytotoxic CD8 clonotypes in ibrutinib-treated CLL. Study-wide background: The response samples were taken once patients had been treated for a median of about 12 months, range 6 to 36. Samples yielded averages of 250,000 or so productive templates and 94,082 productive rearrangements. General study findings and limits: In sustained-remission versus progressing patients, sampling times differed.

As regards this clone: The target antigen is unknown.

Some clones are missing from TCRdb's copy, which holds only in-frame ones; the method was immunoSEQ multiplex PCR. Of around 200,000 clones in the sample, approximately 79% were seen once. Genomic DNA in a quantity of about 2.2 micrograms was derived from cryopreserved PBMCs for TCR beta libraries. V was cut by 0 bases and J by 8 bases, with 8 bases left in between. Germline V gene sequence: CDR1 SNHLY, CDR2 FYNNEI. The CDR3 runs 13 residues. The rearrangement joins TRBV2 to TRBJ1-3; D is unresolved. This specimen was PBMCs, taken after 12 months of ibrutinib treatment. The clonotype was recovered from a human donor with chronic lymphocytic leukemia. CDR3 amino acids: CASSEALWDTIYF. Written as DNA, the CDR3 is TGTGCCAGCAGTGAAGCGCTCTGGGACACCATATATTTT.